This T cell receptor (beta chain) was documented in a study of tumor-infiltrating lymphocytes in primary liver carcinoma. The V and J ends lost 5 bases and 8 bases, in that order; junction bases with no gene match: 9. The CDR3 contains 14 residues. CDR1 and CDR2 (germline): MDHEN, SYDVKM. With a constant-region primer, TCR beta cDNA was made from 500 ng of total RNA. TCR beta libraries came from three nested multiplex PCR rounds using slightly modified ARM-PCR. Use of TRBV1-TRBV30 forward primers with a C-beta reverse primer characterized the first two PCR rounds, which lasted ten to eleven cycles each. TCRdb analysed the multiplex PCR reads with MiXCR anew, one entry per CDR3 protein. The sample lists approximately 110,000 distinct CDR3 sequences, 55% to 75% seen once, with 7% to 10% in the top ten. Each 20-30 mg portion of unsorted bulk tissue served as the source for co-extraction of RNA and DNA. The cohort consisted of patients whose primary liver carcinoma was surgically resected.

The sequenced sample was liver tumor tissue from sampling region 1. Subset defined: tumor region T1, superior pole. The gene calls are TRBV28 and TRBJ2-4; 7 positions match TRBD1. The receptor was derived from a woman aged 60-75 years with primary liver carcinoma and hepatitis B virus infection. This chain's CDR3 is CASSLGGAGDIQYF. CDR3 nucleotides: TGTGCCAGCAGTCTAGGGGGCGCTGGGGACATTCAGTACTTC.